This T cell receptor (beta chain) appears in the sequencing data of a study of blood T cell repertoires in COVID-19 (dated by TCRdb to 2018 to 2021). About the full investigation: The collaborator samples originated in the United States, Italy and Spain and spanned the acute and convalescent phases of COVID-19. A freely available public database, intended as a resource for researchers studying the immune response to SARS-CoV-2, is where the repertoires were released. Where available, HLA class I and class II types were obtained from metadata supplied by the sample provider rather than from assay-based typing. The material from the prospective study consisted of cDNA or gDNA derived from T cells, B-cell-depleted T cells, or PBMCs. The samples were drawn from two sources: the first 160 participants of the ongoing ImmuneRACE study, and 950 to 1,500 subjects contributed by 6 global collaborators. Subjects who had been exposed to COVID-19, were actively infected with it, or had recovered from it provided the deeply sampled blood TCRbeta repertoires that made up the dataset. Sample metadata almost always included a de-identified subject ID, COVID-19 status, age in years and sex.

TCRbeta CDR3 regions were amplified from genomic DNA using the immunoSEQ Assay, a bias-controlled multiplex PCR. For the original study's pipeline: The number of nucleated cells in each sample was estimated from the amplification of reference gene primers within the assay. To quantify the absolute abundance of each unique TCRbeta CDR3 rearrangement, sequence reads were collapsed and filtered. Productive Simpson clonality was computed per sample as the square root of Simpson's diversity index over productive rearrangements. Held by TCRdb, this immuneACCESS table contains in-frame sequences only and omits some clones. Under half of the omission traces to an unresolved V gene where checked; the cause of the rest is unknown. V and J calls and clone size follow that table, whereas D and trimming were derived from the DNA. This sample has 140,000 to 150,000 clones in its table, and more than 75% of those were observed once. The leading ten clones occupy 10% to 15% of the sample.

V and J lose 4 bases and 0 bases, and a span of 9 bases separates them. The CDR3 runs 14 residues from the cysteine to the phenylalanine. CDR3 DNA is the only sequence kept; it has 42 bases, read in frame from the first base. From a lookup of the germline V gene, CDR1 and CDR2 are KGHSH and LQKENI. General findings and caveats noted by the study authors: Clinical and demographic metadata were provided uncurated, with the amount varying by source and participant.

Whole blood was collected in K2EDTA tubes by collaborating institutions according to the institutions' own protocols. Collaborator samples were shipped for TCRbeta analysis as frozen whole blood, isolated PBMCs, or DNA extracted from either sample type. This clone was seen a handful of times. No cognate antigen has been identified for it. Base qualities are not provided; no much larger clone lies one nucleotide away. The rearrangement joined TRBV18 to TRBJ1-1; a confident D gene designation cannot be given. The sequence came from a man between 60 and 75 years old with active or convalescent COVID-19. Sequenced material: peripheral blood. The CDR3 sequence is CASSQYSMNTEAFF. The nucleotides are TGTGCCAGCTCACAGTACAGCATGAACACTGAAGCTTTCTTT.